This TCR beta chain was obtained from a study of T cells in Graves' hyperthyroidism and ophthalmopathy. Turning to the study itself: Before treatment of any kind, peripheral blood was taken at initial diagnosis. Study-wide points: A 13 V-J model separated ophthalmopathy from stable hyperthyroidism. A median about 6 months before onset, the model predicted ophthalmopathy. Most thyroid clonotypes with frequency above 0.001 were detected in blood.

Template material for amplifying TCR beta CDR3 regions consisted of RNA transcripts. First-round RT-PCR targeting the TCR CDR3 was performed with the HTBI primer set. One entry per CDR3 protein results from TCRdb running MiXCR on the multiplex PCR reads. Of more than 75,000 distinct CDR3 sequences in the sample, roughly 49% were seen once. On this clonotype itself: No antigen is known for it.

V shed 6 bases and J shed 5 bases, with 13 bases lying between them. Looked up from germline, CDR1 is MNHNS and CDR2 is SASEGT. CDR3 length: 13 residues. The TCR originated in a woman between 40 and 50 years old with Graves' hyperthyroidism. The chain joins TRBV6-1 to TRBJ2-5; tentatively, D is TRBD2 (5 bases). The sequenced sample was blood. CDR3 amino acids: CASSYAERETQYF. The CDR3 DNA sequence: TGTGCCAGCAGCTATGCCGAGCGGGAGACCCAGTACTTC.